This paragraph covers one TCR beta chain sequence. Its antigen is unknown. This sample is part of a study of cytomegalovirus exposure and HLA in healthy donors. Germline V gene sequence: CDR1 MNHEY, CDR2 SVGAGI. V gave up 2 bases and J gave up 10 bases, with 12 bases separating them. The CDR3 totals 13 residues. Primers for the PCR totalled 60 Vbeta and 13 Jbeta. Sequencing was performed with immunoSEQ multiplex PCR; in TCRdb, only in-frame clones are kept and a portion is missing. The sample consists of fewer than 250,000 clones, over 65% of them appearing once. Study-wide points: Relative to equally common others, HLA-associated TCR beta chains showed greater clonal expansion in a later analysis. Reportedly, diagnosis of cytomegalovirus status by the classifier showed high specificity and sensitivity. Prior analysis indicated that the majority of TCR beta V segments exhibited productivity approximately 90% or approximately 30% of the time.

The rearrangement uses TRBV6-5 and TRBJ2-1; D unclear. The TCR originated in a man younger than 30 in good health and CMV-seronegative. The source material was PBMCs. CDR3 in amino acids: CASSYRHLNEQFF. CDR3 sequence (DNA): TGTGCCAGCAGTTACCGACATCTTAACGAGCAGTTCTTC.